The rows below give T cell receptor beta chains drawn from one sample of a study of blood T cell repertoires in COVID-19. Data came from immunoSEQ multiplex PCR; TCRdb stores just in-frame clones and leaves some out. The repertoire holds 300,000 to 350,000 clones, with 85% to 90% as singletons. The sample taken for sequencing was PBMCs or T cells enriched from blood (not recorded which). These receptors came from a woman under 30 with acute COVID-19. The CDR3 runs from the conserved cysteine through the conserved F or W. The order of the fields is V gene, J gene, CDR3 length, CDR3 protein.

TRBV11-3	TRBJ1-1	15	CASSPADSMNTEAFF
TRBV6-1	TRBJ1-2	14	CASSEETGVYGYTF
TRBV11-2	TRBJ1-3	15	CASTPGQLSGNTIYF
TRBV11-3	TRBJ1-1	16	CASSNPDSPMNTEAFF
TRBV11-2	TRBJ1-1	13	CASSLSFRFEAFF
TRBV27	TRBJ2-1	14	CASSWREGFSEQFF
TRBV24-1	TRBJ2-3	18	CATSDAGQGGKSTDTQYF
TRBV28	TRBJ1-1	15	CASIPVGRGNTEAFF
TRBV9	TRBJ2-1	15	CASSVAWTAYNEQFF
TRBV30	TRBJ2-7	18	CAWSELERESRSQYEQYF
TRBV19	TRBJ2-1	16	CASSPLSSGRRDEQFF
TRBV3-1/TRBV3-2	TRBJ1-4	14	CASSPDRYNEKLFF
TRBV21-1	TRBJ1-6	16	CASSTRGRGQDSPLHF
TRBV7-9	TRBJ2-3	15	CASSLGQGGLGTQYF
TRBV11-2	TRBJ2-3	17	CASSLYGSPHSADTQYF
TRBV9	TRBJ2-7	15	CASSPVGHEGDEQYF
TRBV19	TRBJ1-1	15	CASSRVLRSRAEAFF
TRBV18	TRBJ1-5	16	CASSPGQGGLYQPQHF
TRBV15	TRBJ1-3	18	CATSRDGQGLGSGNTIYF
TRBV27	TRBJ1-5	15	CASSLRQGSNQPQHF
TRBV27	TRBJ2-1	14	CASSLFPRTNEQFF
TRBV28	TRBJ1-1	14	CASSPHTGNTEAFF
TRBV19	TRBJ2-1	14	CASKYSGSWDEQFF
TRBV3-1/TRBV3-2	TRBJ1-2	16	CASSHSTYGQGEGYTF
TRBV19	TRBJ1-2	17	CASSIPRGVLGNYGYTF
TRBV5-1	TRBJ2-5	16	CASSLATSGIAKTQYF
TRBV2	TRBJ1-2	14	CASSGDRALNGYTF
TRBV19	TRBJ1-2	15	CASSIGTLANYGYTF
TRBV5-1	TRBJ1-1	18	CASSLAKGGYRLNTEAFF